This record looks at one TCR beta chain sequence and its context. Its antigen is as yet unknown. These data originate in a study of CD8+ T cells in alopecia areata. After isolation, RNA underwent reverse transcription to generate cDNA as the sequencing template. The protocol was immunoSEQ multiplex PCR, while the TCRdb copy is restricted to in-frame clones and leaves out a portion. The top ten hold 0.95% to 1.5% of the sample, which has roughly 250,000 clones, roughly two thirds seen once. Whole-study results and caveats: Among patients, TCR sharing was less clear than in mice, a difference possibly due in part to HLA diversity in the patient population.

From alopecia areata patients, lesional scalp punch biopsies and peripheral blood were collected. The input for sequencing was CD4+ T cells sorted from blood, taken at week 0. The origin of this receptor is a human donor with alopecia areata.

The CDR3 nucleotides read TGTGCCTGGAGCGAAGACAGGGGTGGCTACACCTTC. It translates to CAWSEDRGGYTF. The chain links TRBV30 to TRBJ1-2; TRBD1 matches 8 bases. Unmatched junction bases numbered 4, after V lost 3 bases and J lost 7 bases. The CDR3 loop spans 12 amino acids. Per the germline V gene, CDR1 is GTSNPN and CDR2 is SVGIG (reference sequence).